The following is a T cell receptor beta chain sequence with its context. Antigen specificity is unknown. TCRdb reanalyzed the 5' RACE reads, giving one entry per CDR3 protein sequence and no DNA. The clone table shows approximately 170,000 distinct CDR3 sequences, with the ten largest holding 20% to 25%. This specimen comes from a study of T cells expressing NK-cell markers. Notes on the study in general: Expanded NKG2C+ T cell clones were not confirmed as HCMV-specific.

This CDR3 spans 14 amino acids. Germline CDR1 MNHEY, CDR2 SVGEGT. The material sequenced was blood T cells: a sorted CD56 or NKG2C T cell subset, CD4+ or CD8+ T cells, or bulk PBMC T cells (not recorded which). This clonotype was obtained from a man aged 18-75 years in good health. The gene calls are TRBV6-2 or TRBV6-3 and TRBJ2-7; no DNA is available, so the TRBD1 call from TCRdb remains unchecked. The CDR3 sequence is CASSYSPGKYEQYF.